This record looks at one TCR beta chain sequence and its context. The record originates from a study of control samples from healthy donors and cancer patients. Trimming took 6 bases from V and 1 from J, leaving 6 bases between them. The CDR3 is 12 residues long. CDR1 is SGHDN, CDR2 FVKESK, per germline. Measured with immunoSEQ multiplex PCR; TCRdb has only the in-frame clones, and not every one. The sample contains 160,000 or so clones, 94% of which appear only once. The clonotype originates from a man aged 55 to 69 with colorectal cancer. The sample taken for sequencing was PBMCs. This chain uses TRBV14 with TRBJ2-5; D gene unclear. The CDR3 reads CASSRPQETQYF. The CDR3 DNA is TGTGCCAGCAGTCGACCCCAAGAGACCCAGTACTTC.